The T cell receptor beta chain described here comes from a study of patients and donors after allogeneic stem cell transplantation. This clonotype was detected only once. One entry per CDR3 protein, called by TCRdb with MiXCR from the RT-PCR reads. There are more than 55,000 distinct CDR3 sequences in the sample; more than 10% occur only once, and around 33% lies in the top ten. V lost 7 bases and J lost 2; bases outside the gene matches: 3. Germline V gene sequence: CDR1 SGDLS, CDR2 YYNGEE. The CDR3 extends over 12 amino acids. V usage is TRBV9 and J usage is TRBJ2-7, with 7 positions matching TRBD2. The sample was blood, either unsorted or a sorted T cell fraction (not recorded which). The clonotype originates from a human donor who was either an allogeneic HSCT recipient or a stem cell or donor lymphocyte infusion donor (not recorded which). It is not recorded whose cells these are; they may come from a transplant donor. The CDR3 nucleotides read TGTGCCAGCGGGGGAGGGACCTACGAGCAGTACTTC. This encodes CASGGGTYEQYF.